Given below is one T cell receptor (beta chain) in context. This entry belongs to a study of Tregs in tolerant kidney transplant recipients. The V end was cut by 3 bases, the J end by 4 bases, with 15 bases between. Germline CDR1 reads KGHSH; CDR2 reads LQKENI. The CDR3 has 16 residues. TCRdb keeps only in-frame clones here, not all; method: immunoSEQ multiplex PCR. The profile shows 100,000 to 150,000 clones, 92% of them singletons. This clonotype was obtained from a human donor in good health. Sequenced: CD4+ T cells from blood. The chain has TRBV18 and TRBJ2-2; TRBD2 might be the D (6 bases). This CDR3 is CASSPSAGVGTGELFF. The DNA of the CDR3 is TGTGCCAGCTCACCCTCAGCGGGCGTGGGCACCGGGGAGCTGTTTTTT.